These 29 T cell receptor beta chains originate from one sample sequenced in a study of blood T cells in healthy people across ages. Combining a sample-barcoded 5' primer with a J-beta primer mix, a second PCR ran for roughly 7 to 11 cycles. TCRdb reprocessed the 5' RACE reads via MiXCR and lists one record per CDR3 protein. In the table there are about 680,000 distinct CDR3 sequences, over 45% of which are singletons. The sequencing sample was made of blood. These receptors all come from a woman between 55 and 75 years old in good health.

This clonotype was counted between two and nine times. V is TRBV29-1 and J is TRBJ1-1; TRBD1 is a possible D gene (6 bases). V was trimmed by 3 bases and J by 5 bases, leaving 13 bases between them. The CDR3 totals 13 residues. Germline CDR1 SQVTM, CDR2 ANQGSEA. This CDR3 reads CSVDLDSRTEAFF. The CDR3 nucleotides read TGCAGCGTTGATTTGGACAGCCGAACTGAAGCTTTCTTT.

This chain connects TRBV25-1 to TRBJ2-6; 7 nucleotides match TRBD1. The trim removed 4 bases at V and 3 bases at J, leaving 9 bases unmatched. CDR1 is MGHDK, CDR2 SYGVNS, per germline. CDR3 length: 17 amino acids. The CDR3, as DNA: TGTGCCAGCAGTGGGACGGACAGGCCCAGTGGGGCCAACGTCCTGACTTTC. This gives the protein CASSGTDRPSGANVLTF.

J is TRBJ2-7 and V is TRBV29-1; 7 positions agree with TRBD2. The CDR3 totals 13 residues. The germline CDR1 and CDR2 sequences are SQVTM and ANQGSEA. After removal of 1 base from V and 4 bases from J, the junction contained 4 bases not matched to a gene. CDR3 sequence: CSVEGLAKYEQYF. CDR3 in DNA: TGCAGCGTTGAAGGACTAGCTAAGTACGAGCAGTACTTC.

This clonotype was seen more than once but under ten times. V usage is TRBV20-1 and J usage is TRBJ2-7, with TRBD2 as a possible D gene (6 bases). V dropped 3 bases and J dropped 3 bases, with 15 bases sitting between them. CDR3 size: 14 residues. Germline V CDR1 and CDR2: DFQATT, SNEGSKA (reference sequence). The CDR3, as DNA: TGCAGTGCTAGGGAGGCGGGACTCTTCTACGAGCAGTACTTC. Its translation: CSAREAGLFYEQYF.

The table lists this clonotype with a few counts. The rearrangement joins TRBV7-6 to TRBJ1-2, with 7 bases fitting TRBD1. Germline CDR1 SGHVS, CDR2 FNYEAQ. The CDR3 contains 15 residues. J was trimmed by 5 bases and V by 5 bases; bases with no gene match: 11. CDR3 nucleotide sequence: TGTGCCAGCAGCCTCGGGACAGCCGGGGGATATGGCTACACCTTC. It encodes CASSLGTAGGYGYTF. The variable domain in full, completed from reference TRBV7-6 and TRBJ1-2, reads GAGVSQSPRYKVTKRGQDVALRCDPISGHVSLYWYRQALGQGPEFLTYFNYEAQQDKSGLPNDRFSAERPEGSISTLTIQRTEQRDSAMYRCASSLGTAGGYGYTFGSGTRLTVV.

The V gene is TRBV3-1, the J gene TRBJ2-7; tentatively, D is TRBD2 (5 bases). The CDR3 totals 12 residues. V was trimmed by 1 base and J by 6 bases, leaving 7 bases between them. CDR1 and CDR2 from the germline V gene are LGHDT and YNNKEL (reference sequence). The CDR3 sequence: CASSQVEGEQYF. CDR3 in DNA: TGTGCCAGCAGCCAAGTTGAGGGCGAGCAGTACTTC.

This clonotype was counted at least ten times. CDR3 residues: CASSQVGEETQYF. CDR3 DNA sequence: TGTGCCAGCAGCCAAGTCGGCGAAGAGACCCAGTACTTC. The chain uses TRBV4-2 and TRBJ2-5; D gene uncertain. This CDR3 spans 13 amino acids. Germline V gene sequence: CDR1 LGHNA, CDR2 YNFKEQ. The germline V and J ends were trimmed by 1 base and 3 bases, with 6 bases remaining between them.

The sample holds a few counts of this clonotype. The CDR3 region has the DNA TGTGCCATCAGTGAGTCAAGTAGGGTTGGCTACACCTTC. Protein sequence: CAISESSRVGYTF. This chain links TRBV10-3 with TRBJ1-2; D remains unclear. CDR3 size: 13 residues. The V end was cut by 0 bases, the J end by 7 bases, with 9 bases between. Germline CDR1 ENHRY, CDR2 SYGVKD.

This clonotype was counted a single time. The chain employs TRBV20-1 and TRBJ2-1; D possibly corresponds to TRBD2 (5 bases). The germline V gene encodes CDR1 DFQATT and CDR2 SNEGSKA (reference sequence). This CDR3 region has 10 residues. V was cut by 3 bases and J by 12 bases, with 9 bases left in between. This CDR3 is CSASGMAQFF. The CDR3 bases are TGCAGTGCTAGCGGGATGGCGCAGTTCTTC.

Of note for this clonotype: Germline and junction disagree at one end, which may indicate a read error. The rearrangement uses TRBV18 and TRBJ2-1; TRBD2 matches at 11 bases. Germline loops: CDR1 KGHSH, CDR2 LQKENI. The CDR3 spans 16 residues. The CDR3 region has the DNA TGTGCCAGCTCACCACCCGAGGGACTAGCGGTCAATGGGCAGTTCTTC. It codes for CASSPPEGLAVNGQFF.

The chain carries TRBV7-2 and TRBJ2-5, with 8 bases lining up with TRBD1. The germline gives CDR1 SGHTA, CDR2 FQGNSA. The CDR3 loop spans 13 amino acids. Losses at the gene ends were 5 bases for V and 5 bases for J; bases not matched to a gene: 4. The CDR3 is CASSQGAGETQYF. The CDR3 coding sequence is TGTGCCAGCAGCCAGGGGGCCGGGGAGACCCAGTACTTC.

This clonotype was picked up one time. Given a much more abundant clone one base away, this may be a read error. The chain recombines TRBV12-3 or TRBV12-4 with TRBJ2-4, with D perhaps matching TRBD2 (6 bases). This CDR3 comprises 18 residues. CDR3 DNA sequence: TGTGCCGGCAGTTTAGTTGGGACTCCCAATCCAGCCAAAAACATTCAGTACTTC. Residues: CAGSLVGTPNPAKNIQYF.

The chain recombines TRBV20-1 with TRBJ2-3; maybe TRBD2 (5 bases). V was cut by 0 bases and J by 0 bases, with 10 bases left in between. Germline values: CDR1 DFQATT, CDR2 SNEGSKA (reference sequence). The CDR3 has 15 amino acids. The CDR3 region is CSARDLQRSTDTQYF. The CDR3 DNA reads TGCAGTGCTAGAGATCTCCAGCGGAGCACAGATACGCAGTATTTT.

This clonotype was found a few times. Its ends do not fully match the called genes, so a read error is possible. J is TRBJ2-1 and V is TRBV20-1; D not certain. This CDR3 has 13 amino acids. Germline CDR1 DFQATT, CDR2 SNEGSKA (reference sequence). CDR3 in amino acids: CSAEDSSHNEQFF. CDR3 DNA: TGCAGTGCCGAAGATAGCTCCCACAATGAGCAGTTCTTC.

The chain has TRBV30 and TRBJ1-1; 9 bases map to TRBD1. The CDR3 is made up of 11 amino acids. J gave up 8 bases and V 4 bases, and 2 bases lay outside the gene matches. Germline assignment: CDR1 GTSNPN and CDR2 SVGIG (reference sequence). In DNA form, the CDR3 reads TGTGCCTGGAAGGACAGGGGCGAAGCTTTCTTT. Translating gives CAWKDRGEAFF.

The count of this clonotype is one. V and J are TRBV10-3 and TRBJ2-3; possibly TRBD1 for D (6 bases). CDR3 length equals 16 residues. The V and J ends lost 0 bases and 8 bases respectively, with 18 bases between them. CDR1 and CDR2 from the germline V gene are ENHRY and SYGVKD. Here the CDR3 DNA reads TGTGCCATCAGTGAGTCGGACGAGGGGGACCGCGGTACGCAGTATTTT. As protein: CAISESDEGDRGTQYF.

The V call is TRBV18, the J call TRBJ2-7; no firm D call. CDR1 and CDR2 from the germline V gene are KGHSH and LQKENI. CDR3 length: 11 residues. The V gene lost 1 base and the J gene lost 5 bases, with 3 bases spanning the gap. The CDR3 loop reads CASSPQDEQYF. The CDR3, as DNA: TGTGCCAGCTCACCACAGGACGAGCAGTACTTC.

In its sample, this clonotype was seen a few times. This chain uses TRBV18 with TRBJ2-1, with D tentatively TRBD1 (5 bases). This CDR3 is 14 amino acids long. V gave up 2 bases and J gave up 5 bases, with 10 bases separating them. Germline CDR1 is KGHSH and CDR2 is LQKENI. CDR3 sequence reads: CASSPEDRNNEQFF. The CDR3 DNA follows: TGTGCCAGCTCACCAGAAGACAGAAACAATGAGCAGTTCTTC.

V usage is TRBV7-2 and J usage is TRBJ2-1; 7 bases map to TRBD2. The J call is uncertain, as TRBJ2-7 better fits the DNA end. CDR1 and CDR2 (germline): SGHTA, FQGNSA. The CDR3 consists of 16 residues. CDR3 sequence: CASSLSPGGAYNEQYF. The CDR3 nucleotides read TGTGCCAGCAGCTTATCCCCGGGGGGAGCCTACAATGAGCAGTACTTC.

CDR3 nucleotides: TGTGCCAGCAGCGTCAGATGGACTAGCAATGAGCAGTTCTTC. Protein: CASSVRWTSNEQFF. This chain joins TRBV9 and TRBJ2-1; 7 bases are shared with TRBD2. V lost 2 bases and J lost 6; bases outside the gene matches: 5. The CDR3 extends over 14 amino acids. Germline loops: CDR1 SGDLS, CDR2 YYNGEE.

A few counts support this clonotype. The CDR3 region is CASSLGLATTYEQYF. The CDR3 region has the DNA TGCGCCAGCAGCTTGGGACTAGCGACCACCTACGAGCAGTACTTC. The chain uses TRBV5-1 and TRBJ2-7, with TRBD2 matching over 8 bases. This CDR3 is built from 15 residues. Per the germline V gene, CDR1 is SGHRS and CDR2 is YFSETQ. With 0 bases clipped from V and 2 bases from J, the junction kept 4 bases outside the gene matches.

The rearrangement uses TRBV28 and TRBJ2-3; the match to TRBD2 covers 9 bases. This CDR3 has 14 amino acids. Germline trimming cut 7 bases from V and 7 bases from J; bases unmatched to any gene: 9. CDR1 MDHEN and CDR2 SYDVKM come from the germline V gene. The CDR3 DNA is TGTGCCAGCATTAATAGCGGGAGAGAACATACGCAGTATTTT. It is translated as CASINSGREHTQYF.

As for this clonotype: The CDR3 carries no conserved terminal phenylalanine or tryptophan, so it likely arises from a read error. The chain has TRBV27 and TRBJ1-1; TRBD1 might be the D (6 bases). V lost 6 bases to trimming and J lost 7 bases, with 12 bases between them. This CDR3 has 12 amino acids. Germline lookup yields CDR1 MNHEY and CDR2 SMNVEV (reference sequence). CDR3 coding DNA: TGTGCCAGCAGACGGATAGGGGGTGAAGCTTTCGTT. The encoded protein is CASRRIGGEAFV.

This chain connects TRBV25-1 to TRBJ1-2, with D possibly matching TRBD1 (5 bases). The V end was cut by 4 bases, the J end by 4 bases, with 13 bases between. Germline values: CDR1 MGHDK, CDR2 SYGVNS. The CDR3 has 14 residues. CDR3 DNA sequence: TGTGCCAGCAGTGCGCAGGGAAAGGGCTATGGCTACACCTTC. The encoded protein is CASSAQGKGYGYTF.

This clonotype was detected ten times or more. This chain connects TRBV20-1 to TRBJ2-1, with 10 nucleotides matching TRBD2. The CDR3 loop spans 14 amino acids. Germline V gene sequence: CDR1 DFQATT, CDR2 SNEGSKA (reference sequence). Germline trimming cut 6 bases from V and 7 bases from J; bases unmatched to any gene: 9. The CDR3 reads CSARFSGRKNEQFF. The CDR3 DNA is TGCAGTGCCCGATTTAGCGGGAGGAAAAATGAGCAGTTCTTC.

This clonotype has just a few counts. This sequence joins TRBV6-2 or TRBV6-3 and TRBJ2-1, with 9 nucleotides matching TRBD2. V lost 0 bases to trimming and J lost 6 bases; unmatched junction nucleotides: 6. This CDR3 region has 16 residues. CDR1 is MNHEY, CDR2 SVGEGT, per germline. DNA of the CDR3: TGTGCCAGCAGTTACTCATATAGCGGGAGCCGCAATGAGCAGTTCTTC. Encoded protein: CASSYSYSGSRNEQFF.

V gene TRBV20-1 combines with J gene TRBJ2-1; the match to TRBD1 covers 9 bases. The V segment lost 3 bases and the J segment 7 bases; nucleotides outside the gene matches: 1. CDR1 and CDR2 from the germline V gene are DFQATT and SNEGSKA (reference sequence). This CDR3 has 12 residues. The CDR3 DNA reads as TGCAGTGCTAGCGACAGGGGGAATGAGCAGTTCTTC. Its translation is CSASDRGNEQFF.

This clonotype came up a few times. The chain employs TRBV29-1 and TRBJ2-2; tentative D call: TRBD1 (6 bases). Trimming took off 4 bases at V and 1 base at J, with 10 bases between the two ends. Germline V gene data show CDR1 as SQVTM and CDR2 as ANQGSEA. CDR3 length: 14 amino acids. The chain's CDR3 is CSVASGQNTGELFF. The CDR3 region has the DNA TGCAGCGTTGCGTCGGGACAGAACACCGGGGAGCTGTTTTTT.

The chain couples TRBV7-9 to TRBJ2-1, with 12 nucleotides matching TRBD2. CDR3 length equals 18 residues. With 4 bases clipped from V and 0 bases from J, the junction kept 7 bases outside the gene matches. Germline V gene data show CDR1 as SEHNR and CDR2 as FQNEAQ (reference sequence). This CDR3 reads CASSSPTSGRYSYNEQFF. The CDR3 nucleotides are TGTGCCAGCAGCTCCCCGACTAGCGGGAGATACTCCTACAATGAGCAGTTCTTC.